The sequence of this T cell receptor (beta chain) was determined in a study of blood T cell repertoires in COVID-19. TCRdb's copy holds only in-frame clones and misses some; the assay was immunoSEQ multiplex PCR. The sample carries roughly 160,000 clones, around 83% recorded once. As for this clone: This same CDR3 is encoded by further DNA sequences in the sample.

Per the germline V gene, CDR1 is SGHTA and CDR2 is FQGNSA. Trimming pared 5 bases from V and 7 bases from J, leaving 18 bases between. The length of the CDR3 is 15 residues. The sequencing input was peripheral blood. V is TRBV7-2 and J is TRBJ2-1; weak D call: TRBD2 (6 bases). The origin of this receptor is a woman in her sixties or seventies who had recovered from COVID-19. DNA for the CDR3: TGTGCCAGCAGCCCGAGGGGTCCTGGGGGGAATGAGCAGTTCTTC. It codes for CASSPRGPGGNEQFF.